The present entry profiles one T cell receptor (beta chain) with its context. The data belong to a study of cytomegalovirus exposure and HLA in healthy donors. PCR used 60 Vbeta primers and 13 Jbeta primers. TCRdb's copy holds only in-frame clones and misses some; the assay was immunoSEQ multiplex PCR. Seen here are over 200,000 clones, around 80% observed once, and the top ten hold roughly 0.58%. This receptor was identified in a woman aged 40 to 49 in good health and CMV-seronegative. Sequencing was done on a sample of PBMCs.

CDR3 coding DNA: TGTGCCAGCAGCCTGGGACAGGGGCTGAAGGAGCAGTACTTC. Its translation: CASSLGQGLKEQYF. The chain joins TRBV7-9 to TRBJ2-7; 10 bases line up with TRBD1. The V and J ends lost 5 bases and 7 bases, in that order; junction bases with no gene match: 8. The CDR3 contains 14 residues. Germline V CDR1 and CDR2: SEHNR, FQNEAQ (reference sequence).